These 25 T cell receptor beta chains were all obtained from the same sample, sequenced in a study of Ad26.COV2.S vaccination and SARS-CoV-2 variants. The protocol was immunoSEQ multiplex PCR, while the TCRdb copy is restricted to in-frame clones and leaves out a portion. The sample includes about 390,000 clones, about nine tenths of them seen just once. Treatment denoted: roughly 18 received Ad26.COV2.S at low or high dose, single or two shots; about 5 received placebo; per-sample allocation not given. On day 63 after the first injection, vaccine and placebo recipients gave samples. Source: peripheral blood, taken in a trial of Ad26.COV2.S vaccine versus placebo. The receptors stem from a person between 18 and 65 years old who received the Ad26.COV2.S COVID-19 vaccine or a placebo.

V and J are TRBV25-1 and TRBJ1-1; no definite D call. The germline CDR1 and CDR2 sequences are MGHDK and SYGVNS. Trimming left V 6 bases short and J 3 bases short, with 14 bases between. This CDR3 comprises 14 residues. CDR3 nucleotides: TGTGCCAGCAGCGGGGATGTGCGGGACACTGAAGCTTTCTTT. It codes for CASSGDVRDTEAFF.

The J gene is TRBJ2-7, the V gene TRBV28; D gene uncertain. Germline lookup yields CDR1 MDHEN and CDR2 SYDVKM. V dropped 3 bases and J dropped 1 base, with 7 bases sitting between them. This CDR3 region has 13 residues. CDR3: CASSFGLSYEQYF. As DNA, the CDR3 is TGTGCCAGCAGTTTTGGGCTGTCCTACGAGCAGTACTTC.

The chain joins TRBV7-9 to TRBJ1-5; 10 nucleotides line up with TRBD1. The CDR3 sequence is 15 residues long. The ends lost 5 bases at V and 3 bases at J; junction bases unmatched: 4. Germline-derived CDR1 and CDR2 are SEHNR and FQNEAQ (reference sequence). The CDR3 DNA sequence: TGTGCCAGCAGCCCGGACAGGGGGGCCAATCAGCCCCAGCATTTT. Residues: CASSPDRGANQPQHF.

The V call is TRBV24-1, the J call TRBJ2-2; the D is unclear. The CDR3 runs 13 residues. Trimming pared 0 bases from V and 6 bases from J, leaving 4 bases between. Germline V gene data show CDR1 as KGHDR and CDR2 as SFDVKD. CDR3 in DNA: TGTGCCACCAGTGATTTGAGTGCCGGGGAGCTGTTTTTT. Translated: CATSDLSAGELFF.

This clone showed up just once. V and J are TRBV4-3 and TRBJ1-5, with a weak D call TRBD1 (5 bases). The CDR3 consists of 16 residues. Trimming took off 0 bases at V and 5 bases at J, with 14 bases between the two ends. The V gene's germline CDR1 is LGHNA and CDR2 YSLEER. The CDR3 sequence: CASSQDQGVRDQPQHF. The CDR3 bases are TGCGCCAGCAGCCAAGATCAAGGTGTCAGGGATCAGCCCCAGCATTTT.

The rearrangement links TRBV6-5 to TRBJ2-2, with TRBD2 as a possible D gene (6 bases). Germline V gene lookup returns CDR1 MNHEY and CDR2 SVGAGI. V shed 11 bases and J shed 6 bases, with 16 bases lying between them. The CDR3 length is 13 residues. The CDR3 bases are TGTGCCTCTTGTGGGGGGTATGCCGGGGAGCTGTTTTTT. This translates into CASCGGYAGELFF.

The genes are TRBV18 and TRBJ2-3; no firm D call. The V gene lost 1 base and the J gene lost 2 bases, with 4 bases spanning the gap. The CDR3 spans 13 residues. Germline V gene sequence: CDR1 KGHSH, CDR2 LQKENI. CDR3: CASSPLNTDTQYF. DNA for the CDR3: TGTGCCAGCTCACCACTAAACACAGATACGCAGTATTTT.

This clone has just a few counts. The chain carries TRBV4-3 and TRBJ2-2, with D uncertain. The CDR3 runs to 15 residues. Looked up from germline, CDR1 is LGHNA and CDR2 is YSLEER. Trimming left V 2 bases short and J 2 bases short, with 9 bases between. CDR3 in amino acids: CASSQHLDNTGELFF. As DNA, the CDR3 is TGCGCCAGCAGCCAACATCTGGATAACACCGGGGAGCTGTTTTTT.

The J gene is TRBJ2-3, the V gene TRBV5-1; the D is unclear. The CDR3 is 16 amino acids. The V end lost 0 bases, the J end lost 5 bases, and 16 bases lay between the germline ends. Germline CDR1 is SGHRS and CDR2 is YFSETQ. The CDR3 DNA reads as TGCGCCAGCAGCTTGGGAGTGGGCTTACGGCTAGATACGCAGTATTTT. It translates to CASSLGVGLRLDTQYF. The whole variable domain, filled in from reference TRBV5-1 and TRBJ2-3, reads KAGVTQTPRYLIKTRGQQVTLSCSPISGHRSVSWYQQTPGQGLQFLFEYFSETQRNKGNFPGRFSGRQFSNSRSEMNVSTLELGDSALYLCASSLGVGLRLDTQYFGPGTRLTVL.

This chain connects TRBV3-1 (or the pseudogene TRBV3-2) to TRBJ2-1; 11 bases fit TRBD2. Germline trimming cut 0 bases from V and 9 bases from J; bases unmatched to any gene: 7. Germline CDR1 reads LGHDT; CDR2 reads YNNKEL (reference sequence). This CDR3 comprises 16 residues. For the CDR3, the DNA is TGTGCCAGCAGCCAAGATCCAGCTAGCGGGGGGATTGAGCAGTTCTTC. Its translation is CASSQDPASGGIEQFF.

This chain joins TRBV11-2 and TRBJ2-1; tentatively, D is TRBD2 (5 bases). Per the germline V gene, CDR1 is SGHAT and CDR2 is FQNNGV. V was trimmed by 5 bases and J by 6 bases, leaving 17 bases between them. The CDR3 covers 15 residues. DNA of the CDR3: TGTGCCAGCAGCCCCATATCATCGGACTCCAATGAGCAGTTCTTC. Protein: CASSPISSDSNEQFF.

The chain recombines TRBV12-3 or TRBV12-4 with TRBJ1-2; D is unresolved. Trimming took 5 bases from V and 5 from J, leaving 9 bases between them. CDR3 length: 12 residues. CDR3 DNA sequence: TGTGCCAGCAGTCCCGACCGGTATGGCTACACCTTC. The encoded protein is CASSPDRYGYTF.

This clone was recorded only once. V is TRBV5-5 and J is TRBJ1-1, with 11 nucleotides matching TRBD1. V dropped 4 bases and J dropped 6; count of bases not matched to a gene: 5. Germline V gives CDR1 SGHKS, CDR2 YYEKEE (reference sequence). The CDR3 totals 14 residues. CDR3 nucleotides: TGTGCCAGCAGCAGGGGACAGGGGGGTGCTGAAGCTTTCTTT. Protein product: CASSRGQGGAEAFF.

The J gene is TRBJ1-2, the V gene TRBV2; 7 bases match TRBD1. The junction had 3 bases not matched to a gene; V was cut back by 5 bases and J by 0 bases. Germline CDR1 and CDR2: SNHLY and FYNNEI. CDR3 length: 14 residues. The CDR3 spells CASSKTGSNYGYTF. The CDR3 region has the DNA TGTGCCAGCAGTAAGACAGGGTCTAACTATGGCTACACCTTC. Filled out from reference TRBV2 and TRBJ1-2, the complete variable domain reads EPEVTQTPSHQVTQMGQEVILRCVPISNHLYFYWYRQILGQKVEFLVSFYNNEISEKSEIFDDQFSVERPDGSNFTLKIRSTKLEDSAMYFCASSKTGSNYGYTFGSGTRLTVV.

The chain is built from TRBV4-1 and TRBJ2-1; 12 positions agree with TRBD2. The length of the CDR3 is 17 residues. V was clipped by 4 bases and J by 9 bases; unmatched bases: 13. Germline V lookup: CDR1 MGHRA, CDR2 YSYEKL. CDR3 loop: CASSPVIGGLAGSEQFF. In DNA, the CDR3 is TGCGCCAGCAGCCCCGTGATCGGTGGACTAGCGGGGAGTGAGCAGTTCTTC.

In DNA, the CDR3 is TGCAGCGCAGGACAGGGTCACTATGGCTACACCTTC. Translated: CSAGQGHYGYTF. The chain joins TRBV29-1 to TRBJ1-2; 8 bases line up with TRBD1. Germline V gives CDR1 SQVTM, CDR2 ANQGSEA. The ends lost 7 bases at V and 3 bases at J; junction bases unmatched: 4. The CDR3 runs to 12 residues. The complete variable domain, with remaining parts taken from reference TRBV29-1 and TRBJ1-2, reads SAVISQKPSRDICQRGTSLTIQCQVDSQVTMMFWYRQQPGQSLTLIATANQGSEATYESGFVIDKFPISRPNLTFSTLTVSNMSPEDSSIYLCSAGQGHYGYTFGSGTRLTVV.

DNA for the CDR3: TGTGCCAGCAGCTTAGTACGCCTAGCGGGGTTAGAGACCCAGTACTTC. Its translation: CASSLVRLAGLETQYF. The chain joins TRBV7-9 to TRBJ2-5; 9 bases map to TRBD2. Trimming cost V 1 base and J 4 bases; bases outside gene matches: 7. The length of the CDR3 is 16 residues. Germline CDR1 and CDR2: SEHNR and FQNEAQ (reference sequence).

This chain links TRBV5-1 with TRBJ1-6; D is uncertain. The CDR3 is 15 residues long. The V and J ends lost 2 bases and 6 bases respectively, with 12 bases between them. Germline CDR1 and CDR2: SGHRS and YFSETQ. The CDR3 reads CASSFLAGPNSPLHF. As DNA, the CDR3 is TGCGCCAGCAGCTTCCTCGCAGGACCTAATTCACCCCTCCACTTT.

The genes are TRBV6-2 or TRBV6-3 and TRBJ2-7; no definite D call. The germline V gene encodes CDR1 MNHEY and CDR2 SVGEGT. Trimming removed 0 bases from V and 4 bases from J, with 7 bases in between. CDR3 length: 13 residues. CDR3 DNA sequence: TGTGCCAGCAGTTACTCCTGGGGTTACGAGCAGTACTTC. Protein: CASSYSWGYEQYF.

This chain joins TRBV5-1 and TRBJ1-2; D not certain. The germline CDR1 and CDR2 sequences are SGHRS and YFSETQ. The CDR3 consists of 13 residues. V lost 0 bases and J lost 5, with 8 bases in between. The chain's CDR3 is CASSLEPTYGYTF. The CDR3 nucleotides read TGCGCCAGCAGCTTGGAGCCAACTTATGGCTACACCTTC. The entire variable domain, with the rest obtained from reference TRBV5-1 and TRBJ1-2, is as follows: KAGVTQTPRYLIKTRGQQVTLSCSPISGHRSVSWYQQTPGQGLQFLFEYFSETQRNKGNFPGRFSGRQFSNSRSEMNVSTLELGDSALYLCASSLEPTYGYTFGSGTRLTVV.

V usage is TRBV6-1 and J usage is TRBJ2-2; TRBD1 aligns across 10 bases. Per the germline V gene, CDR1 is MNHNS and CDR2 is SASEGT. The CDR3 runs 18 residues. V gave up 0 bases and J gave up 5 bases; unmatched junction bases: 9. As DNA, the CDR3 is TGTGCCAGCAGTGAAGCGCTTCGACAGGGGGCCGGGACCGGGGAGCTGTTTTTT. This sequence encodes CASSEALRQGAGTGELFF.

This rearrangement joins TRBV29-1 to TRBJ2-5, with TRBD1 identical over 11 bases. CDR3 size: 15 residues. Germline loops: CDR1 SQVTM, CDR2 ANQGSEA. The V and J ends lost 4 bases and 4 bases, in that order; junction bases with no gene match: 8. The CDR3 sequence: CSVVLIGQGAETQYF. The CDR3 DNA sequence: TGCAGCGTTGTACTGATCGGACAGGGGGCAGAGACCCAGTACTTC.

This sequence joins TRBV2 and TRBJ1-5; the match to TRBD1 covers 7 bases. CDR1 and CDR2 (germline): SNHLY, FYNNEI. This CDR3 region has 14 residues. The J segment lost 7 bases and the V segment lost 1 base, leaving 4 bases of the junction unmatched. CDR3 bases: TGTGCCAGCAGTGAAGGAGGGGGCTGGCAGCCCCAGCATTTT. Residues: CASSEGGGWQPQHF.

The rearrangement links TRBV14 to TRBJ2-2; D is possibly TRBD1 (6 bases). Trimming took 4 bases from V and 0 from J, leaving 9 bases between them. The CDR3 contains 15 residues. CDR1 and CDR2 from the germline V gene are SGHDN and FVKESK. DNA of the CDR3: TGTGCCAGCAGCCCCCGGACAGCGAACACCGGGGAGCTGTTTTTT. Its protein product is CASSPRTANTGELFF.

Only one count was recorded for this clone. In DNA, the CDR3 is TGTGCCAGCAGTAGGGATGGCGGCACTGAAGCTTTCTTT. Its translation: CASSRDGGTEAFF. The chain is built from TRBV6-5 and TRBJ1-1, with D unclear. CDR1 is MNHEY, CDR2 SVGAGI, per germline. Trimming took 5 bases from V and 4 from J, leaving 11 bases between them. The CDR3 spans 13 residues.